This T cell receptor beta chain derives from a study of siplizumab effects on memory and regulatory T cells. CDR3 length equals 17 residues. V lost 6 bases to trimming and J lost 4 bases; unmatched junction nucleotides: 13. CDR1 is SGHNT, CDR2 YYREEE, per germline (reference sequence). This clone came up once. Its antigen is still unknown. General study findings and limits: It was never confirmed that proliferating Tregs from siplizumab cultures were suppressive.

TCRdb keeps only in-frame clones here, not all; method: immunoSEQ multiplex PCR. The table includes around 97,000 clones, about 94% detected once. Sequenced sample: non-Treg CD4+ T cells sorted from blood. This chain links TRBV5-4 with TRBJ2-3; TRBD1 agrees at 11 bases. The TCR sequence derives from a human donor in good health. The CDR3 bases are TGTGCCAGCACCCGGGCGGGCCGGACAGGGGGCGCAGATACGCAGTATTTT. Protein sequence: CASTRAGRTGGADTQYF.